The 20 T cell receptor beta chains listed next were all sequenced from one sample in a study of spatial heterogeneity in lung cancer. No antigen is known for these receptors. TCRdb re-analysed the 5' RACE reads in MiXCR, keeping a single row per CDR3 protein. The sample records over 25,000 distinct CDR3 sequences, around 7.5% being singletons. General study results and limits: Counts of expanded intratumoral alpha and beta TCRs tracked tumor mutation counts.

Time point here: sample taken at primary tumor resection. Source: lung tumor tissue, taken at surgery. The receptors shown here come from a male donor with early-stage non-small cell lung cancer.

This sequence joins TRBV11-3 and TRBJ2-1; 7 bases match TRBD1. Germline V gives CDR1 SGHNT, CDR2 YENEEA. Trimming removed 4 bases from V and 6 bases from J; junction bases left unmatched: 6. This CDR3 contains 14 residues. The CDR3 here is CASSSRQGSNEQFF. The CDR3 nucleotides are TGTGCCAGCAGCTCCCGACAGGGCTCCAATGAGCAGTTCTTC.

This chain links TRBV10-2 with TRBJ1-2; no firm D call. Germline CDR1 is WSHSY and CDR2 is SAAADI. Trimming took 3 bases from V and 7 from J, leaving 12 bases between them. This CDR3 region has 13 residues. The CDR3 region is CASSDPDGLGYTF. CDR3 in DNA: TGCGCCAGCAGTGATCCAGACGGACTTGGCTACACCTTC.

This clonotype was counted only a few times. The rearrangement uses TRBV5-1 and TRBJ1-1, with 8 bases aligning to TRBD1. J was trimmed by 5 bases and V by 0 bases; bases with no gene match: 9. This CDR3 contains 16 residues. CDR1 is SGHRS and CDR2 is YFSETQ in the germline V gene. Here the CDR3 reads CASSLDPSGGITEAFF. In DNA, the CDR3 is TGCGCCAGCAGCTTGGACCCTTCAGGGGGCATTACTGAAGCTTTCTTT.

This clonotype showed up many times. The chain is built from TRBV6-1 and TRBJ2-5, with D uncertain. With 6 bases removed from V and 0 bases from J, the gap between germline ends came to 14 bases. Germline CDR1 is MNHNS and CDR2 is SASEGT. The CDR3 is 15 residues long. The CDR3 reads CASSPLSTDQETQYF. The CDR3 DNA follows: TGTGCCAGCAGCCCCCTCTCGACGGACCAAGAGACCCAGTACTTC.

This clonotype occurred many times. The V and J genes are TRBV7-2 and TRBJ2-7, with no clear D. CDR3 size: 13 residues. V was clipped by 4 bases and J by 3 bases, with 10 bases between them. Germline loops: CDR1 SGHTA, CDR2 FQGNSA. The CDR3 nucleotides are TGTGCCAGCAGCTCAATAGCCCGCTACGAGCAGTACTTC. Amino acid sequence: CASSSIARYEQYF.

This clonotype is medium-sized in the sample. The rearrangement uses TRBV10-3 and TRBJ2-2; D tentatively fits TRBD1 or TRBD2 (6 bases each). CDR1 is ENHRY and CDR2 is SYGVKD in the germline V gene. Trimming pared 4 bases from V and 6 bases from J, leaving 12 bases between. This CDR3 has 14 amino acids. CDR3 amino acids: CAISAGGRAGELFF. In nucleotides, the CDR3 is TGTGCCATCAGTGCTGGGGGGCGCGCCGGGGAGCTGTTTTTT.

At least ten counts were recorded for this clonotype. This chain links TRBV7-2 with TRBJ2-2; 8 bases are shared with TRBD2. The junction had 4 bases not matched to a gene; V was cut back by 1 base and J by 3 bases. Germline V CDR1 and CDR2: SGHTA, FQGNSA. This CDR3 comprises 16 residues. The DNA for the CDR3 is TGTGCCAGCAGCTTAGGGGGACTAGGGTACACCGGGGAGCTGTTTTTT. This codes for CASSLGGLGYTGELFF.

The table lists this clonotype with many counts. V usage is TRBV27 and J usage is TRBJ2-7; the D gene is possibly TRBD1 (6 bases). Trimming cost V 5 bases and J 4 bases, with 18 bases left between them. Germline CDR1 MNHEY, CDR2 SMNVEV (reference sequence). The CDR3 has 15 amino acids. Here the CDR3 reads CASSLQATGGYEQYF. For the CDR3, the DNA is TGTGCCAGCAGTCTTCAAGCGACAGGTGGATACGAGCAGTACTTC.

This clonotype was observed many times. The chain recombines TRBV7-9 with TRBJ2-7; D is possibly TRBD1 (6 bases). Trimming took 3 bases from V and 2 from J, leaving 17 bases between them. Germline values: CDR1 SEHNR, CDR2 FQNEAQ (reference sequence). CDR3 length: 16 residues. This chain's CDR3 is CASSFPMTGVPYEQYF. The CDR3 nucleotides are TGTGCCAGCAGCTTCCCTATGACAGGTGTCCCCTACGAGCAGTACTTC.

This chain's CDR3 is CASSIAGQDTDTQYF. The CDR3 bases are TGTGCCAGTAGTATAGCAGGACAGGACACAGATACGCAGTATTTT. The chain recombines TRBV19 with TRBJ2-3, with TRBD1 matching over 7 bases. Germline CDR1 is LNHDA and CDR2 is SQIVND (reference sequence). J lost 2 bases, V lost 1 base, and 3 bases had no gene match. This CDR3 comprises 15 residues.

The CDR3 sequence is CASSARPYNEQFF. The CDR3 DNA reads TGTGCCAGCTCGGCTAGGCCTTACAATGAGCAGTTCTTC. The J gene is TRBJ2-1, the V gene TRBV12-3 or TRBV12-4; D unclear. Trimming removed 8 bases from V and 4 bases from J, with 12 bases in between. This CDR3 comprises 13 residues.

This clonotype was recorded at least ten times. This chain joins TRBV11-2 and TRBJ1-2; 9 nucleotides align to TRBD1. The germline gives CDR1 SGHAT, CDR2 FQNNGV. The J segment lost 6 bases and the V segment lost 5 bases, leaving 7 bases of the junction unmatched. The CDR3 length is 14 residues. CDR3 residues: CASSPRDREHGYTF. CDR3 nucleotides: TGTGCCAGCAGCCCGAGGGACAGGGAACATGGCTACACCTTC.

This clonotype was counted many times. V gene TRBV7-7 combines with J gene TRBJ2-3, with D unclear. The germline V and J ends were trimmed by 1 base and 0 bases, with 8 bases remaining between them. CDR1 is SSHAT and CDR2 is FNYEAQ in the germline V gene (reference sequence). There are 15 residues in the CDR3. The CDR3 DNA is TGTGCCAGCAGCTTAGGCCCCTCTAGCACAGATACGCAGTATTTT. Amino acids: CASSLGPSSTDTQYF. The full variable domain, its missing parts supplied by reference TRBV7-7 and TRBJ2-3, is GAGVSQSPRYKVTKRGQDVTLRCDPISSHATLYWYQQALGQGPEFLTYFNYEAQPDKSGLPSDRFSAERPEGSISTLTIQRTEQRDSAMYRCASSLGPSSTDTQYFGPGTRLTVL.

This clonotype was found many times. The J gene is TRBJ2-3, the V gene TRBV28; D is uncertain. The germline V gene encodes CDR1 MDHEN and CDR2 SYDVKM. The CDR3 is 14 residues long. The V end lost 7 bases, the J end lost 5 bases, and 16 bases lay between the germline ends. Here the CDR3 reads CASNSGRVLDTQYF. The CDR3 DNA sequence: TGTGCCAGCAACTCCGGAAGAGTGTTAGATACGCAGTATTTT.

This clonotype was detected many times. CDR3 sequence: CASSLAGASQPQHF. The CDR3 nucleotides are TGTGCCAGCAGCTTAGCCGGGGCAAGCCAGCCCCAGCATTTT. The chain has TRBV7-2 and TRBJ1-5; D perhaps matches TRBD1 (5 bases). This CDR3 region has 14 residues. Germline V lookup: CDR1 SGHTA, CDR2 FQGNSA. V lost 0 bases and J 7 bases, leaving 10 bases between the germline ends. Full variable domain (remainder filled in from reference TRBV7-2 and TRBJ1-5): GAGVSQSPSNKVTEKGKDVELRCDPISGHTALYWYRQSLGQGLEFLIYFQGNSAPDKSGLPSDRFSAERTGGSVSTLTIQRTQQEDSAVYLCASSLAGASQPQHFGDGTRLSIL.

The table lists this clonotype with many counts. The V and J genes are TRBV3-1 and TRBJ2-7; the match to TRBD1 covers 7 bases. Germline CDR1 is LGHDT and CDR2 is YNNKEL (reference sequence). V shed 5 bases and J 5 bases; nucleotides not matched to a gene: 9. This CDR3 comprises 14 residues. The CDR3: CASSLRGGRDEQYF. Here the CDR3 DNA reads TGTGCCAGCAGCTTAAGAGGGGGCAGGGACGAGCAGTACTTC.

This clonotype was recorded at least ten times. The V and J genes are TRBV20-1 and TRBJ2-2; D possibly corresponds to TRBD1 (8 bases). Germline values: CDR1 DFQATT, CDR2 SNEGSKA (reference sequence). V lost 4 bases to trimming and J lost 2 bases, with 14 bases between them. CDR3 length: 15 residues. The CDR3, as DNA: TGCAGTGCTAATACAGGGGGACTAAACACCGGGGAGCTGTTTTTT. Its translation is CSANTGGLNTGELFF.

This clonotype showed up many times. The genes are TRBV19 and TRBJ2-5; D might be TRBD1 (5 bases). This CDR3 is 12 amino acids long. Germline V gene sequence: CDR1 LNHDA, CDR2 SQIVND (reference sequence). Trimming took 5 bases from V and 2 from J, leaving 6 bases between them. The chain's CDR3 is CASSDRQETQYF. For the CDR3, the DNA is TGTGCCAGTAGTGACAGACAAGAGACCCAGTACTTC.

This clonotype was observed a handful of times. The chain carries TRBV5-4 and TRBJ2-3; D is unclear. This CDR3 contains 15 residues. Germline V gene sequence: CDR1 SGHNT, CDR2 YYREEE (reference sequence). The V end lost 0 bases, the J end lost 0 bases, and 8 bases lay between the germline ends. The CDR3 loop reads CASSLGGTSTDTQYF. CDR3 sequence (DNA): TGTGCCAGCAGCTTGGGGGGAACTAGCACAGATACGCAGTATTTT. Based on the CDR3 plus reference TRBV5-4 and TRBJ2-3, the full variable domain is ETGVTQSPTHLIKTRGQQVTLRCSSQSGHNTVSWYQQALGQGPQFIFQYYREEENGRGNFPPRFSGLQFPNYSSELNVNALELDDSALYLCASSLGGTSTDTQYFGPGTRLTVL.

This clonotype was detected many times. The chain links TRBV6-6 to TRBJ1-5, with D uncertain. Germline loops: CDR1 MNHNY, CDR2 SVGAGI (reference sequence). The CDR3 is 13 amino acids. V was clipped by 0 bases and J by 4 bases, with 4 bases between them. CDR3 in amino acids: CASSYSLNQPQHF. In nucleotides, the CDR3 is TGTGCCAGCAGTTACTCCCTAAATCAGCCCCAGCATTTT.